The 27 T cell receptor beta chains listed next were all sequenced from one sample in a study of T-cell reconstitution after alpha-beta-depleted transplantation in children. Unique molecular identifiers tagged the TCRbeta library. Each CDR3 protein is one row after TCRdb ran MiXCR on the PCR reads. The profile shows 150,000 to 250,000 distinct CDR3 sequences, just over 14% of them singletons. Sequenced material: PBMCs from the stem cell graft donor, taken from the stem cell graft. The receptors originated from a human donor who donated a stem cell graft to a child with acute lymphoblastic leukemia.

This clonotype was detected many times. CDR3 nucleotide sequence: TGTGCCAGCAGTTTCGGATACTCAGGCGGCGCAGATACGCAGTATTTT. This gives the protein CASSFGYSGGADTQYF. The chain has TRBV12-3 or TRBV12-4 and TRBJ2-3; D is uncertain. V dropped 3 bases and J dropped 4 bases, with 17 bases sitting between them. The CDR3 totals 16 residues.

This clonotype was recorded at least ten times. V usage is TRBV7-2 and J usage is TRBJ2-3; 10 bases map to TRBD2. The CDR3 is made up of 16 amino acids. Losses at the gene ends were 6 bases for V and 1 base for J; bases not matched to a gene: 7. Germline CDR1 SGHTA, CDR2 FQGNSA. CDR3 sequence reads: CASRPTSGAGTDTQYF. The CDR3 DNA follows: TGTGCCAGCAGGCCTACTAGCGGGGCAGGCACAGATACGCAGTATTTT. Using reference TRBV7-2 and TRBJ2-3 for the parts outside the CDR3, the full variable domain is GAGVSQSPSNKVTEKGKDVELRCDPISGHTALYWYRQSLGQGLEFLIYFQGNSAPDKSGLPSDRFSAERTGGSVSTLTIQRTQQEDSAVYLCASRPTSGAGTDTQYFGPGTRLTVL.

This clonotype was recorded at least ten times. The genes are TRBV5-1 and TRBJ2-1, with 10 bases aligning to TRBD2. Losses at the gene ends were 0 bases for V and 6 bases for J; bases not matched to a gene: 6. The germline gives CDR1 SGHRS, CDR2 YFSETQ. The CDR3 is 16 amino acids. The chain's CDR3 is CASSLALAGGFNEQFF. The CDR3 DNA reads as TGCGCCAGCAGCTTGGCGTTAGCGGGAGGCTTCAATGAGCAGTTCTTC.

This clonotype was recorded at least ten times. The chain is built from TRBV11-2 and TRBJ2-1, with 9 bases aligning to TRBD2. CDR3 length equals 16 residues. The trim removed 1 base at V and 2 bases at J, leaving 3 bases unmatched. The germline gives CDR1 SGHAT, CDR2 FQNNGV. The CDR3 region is CASSLVGTSPYNEQFF. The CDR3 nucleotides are TGTGCCAGCAGCTTAGTAGGGACTAGCCCCTACAATGAGCAGTTCTTC. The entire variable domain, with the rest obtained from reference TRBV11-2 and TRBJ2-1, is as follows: EAGVAQSPRYKIIEKRQSVAFWCNPISGHATLYWYQQILGQGPKLLIQFQNNGVVDDSQLPKDRFSAERLKGVDSTLKIQPAKLEDSAVYLCASSLVGTSPYNEQFFGPGTRLTVL.

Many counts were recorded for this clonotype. CDR3 nucleotides: TGTGCCAGCAGCACCGGGACAGACCTCGATACGCAGTATTTT. This gives the protein CASSTGTDLDTQYF. The gene calls are TRBV11-1 and TRBJ2-3; TRBD1 agrees at 7 bases. The germline V gene has CDR1 SGHAT and CDR2 FQDESV (reference sequence). V shed 5 bases, J shed 6 bases, and the junction held 8 bases outside the gene matches. The length of the CDR3 is 14 residues.

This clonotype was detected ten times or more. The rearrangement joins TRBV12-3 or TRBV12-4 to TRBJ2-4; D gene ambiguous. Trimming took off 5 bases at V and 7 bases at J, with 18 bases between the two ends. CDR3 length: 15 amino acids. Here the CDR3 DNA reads TGTGCCAGCAGTCTCCCTGGGTCTAGGATGAACATTCAGTACTTC. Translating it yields CASSLPGSRMNIQYF.

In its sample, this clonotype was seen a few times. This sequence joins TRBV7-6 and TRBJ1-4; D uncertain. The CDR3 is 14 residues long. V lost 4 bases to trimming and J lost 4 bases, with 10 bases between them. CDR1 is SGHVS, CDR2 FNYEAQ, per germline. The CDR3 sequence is CASSWGEINEKLFF. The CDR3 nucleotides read TGTGCCAGCAGCTGGGGAGAGATTAATGAAAAACTGTTTTTT.

DNA for the CDR3: TGCGCCAGCAGACCACCGGGCTCTGGAAACACCATATATTTT. Protein: CASRPPGSGNTIYF. J is TRBJ1-3 and V is TRBV10-2; D is undetermined. This CDR3 is 14 amino acids long. Trimming removed 6 bases from V and 0 bases from J, with 9 bases in between. The germline gives CDR1 WSHSY, CDR2 SAAADI.

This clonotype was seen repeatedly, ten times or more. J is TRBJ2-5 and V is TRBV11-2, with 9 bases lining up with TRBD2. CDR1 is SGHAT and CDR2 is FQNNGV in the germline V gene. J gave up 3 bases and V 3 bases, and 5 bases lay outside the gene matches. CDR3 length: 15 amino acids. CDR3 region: CASSFTTSGKETQYF. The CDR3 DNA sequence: TGTGCCAGCAGCTTCACGACTAGCGGAAAAGAGACCCAGTACTTC.

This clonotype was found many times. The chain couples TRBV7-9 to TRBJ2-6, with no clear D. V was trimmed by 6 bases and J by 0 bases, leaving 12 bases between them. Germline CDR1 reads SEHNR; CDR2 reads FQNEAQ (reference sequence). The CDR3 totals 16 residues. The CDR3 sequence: CASRGQWVSGANVLTF. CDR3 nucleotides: TGTGCCAGCAGGGGCCAATGGGTCTCTGGGGCCAACGTCCTGACTTTC.

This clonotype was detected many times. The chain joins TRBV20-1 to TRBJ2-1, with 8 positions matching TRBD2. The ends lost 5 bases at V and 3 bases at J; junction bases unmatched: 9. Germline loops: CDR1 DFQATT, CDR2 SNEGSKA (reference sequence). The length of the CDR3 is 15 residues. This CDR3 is CSAHNSGKGYNEQFF. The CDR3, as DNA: TGCAGTGCTCATAATAGCGGGAAGGGCTACAATGAGCAGTTCTTC.

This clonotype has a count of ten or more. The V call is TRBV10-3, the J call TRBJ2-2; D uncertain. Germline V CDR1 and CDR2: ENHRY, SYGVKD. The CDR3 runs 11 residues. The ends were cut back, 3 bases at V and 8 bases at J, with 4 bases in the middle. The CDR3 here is CAISELGELFF. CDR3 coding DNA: TGTGCCATCAGTGAACTAGGGGAGCTGTTTTTT.

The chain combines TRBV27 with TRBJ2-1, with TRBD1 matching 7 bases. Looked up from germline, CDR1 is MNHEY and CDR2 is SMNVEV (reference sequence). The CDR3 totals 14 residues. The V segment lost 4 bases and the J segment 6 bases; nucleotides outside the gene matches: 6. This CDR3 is CASSSRQGRNEQFF. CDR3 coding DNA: TGTGCCAGCAGTTCCCGACAGGGCCGCAATGAGCAGTTCTTC.

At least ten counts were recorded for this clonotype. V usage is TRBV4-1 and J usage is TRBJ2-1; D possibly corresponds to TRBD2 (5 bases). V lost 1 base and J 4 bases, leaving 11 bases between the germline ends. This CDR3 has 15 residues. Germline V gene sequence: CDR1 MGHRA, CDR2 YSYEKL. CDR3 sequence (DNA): TGCGCCAGCAGCCAAGGCCCCACTAGTTACAATGAGCAGTTCTTC. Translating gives CASSQGPTSYNEQFF.

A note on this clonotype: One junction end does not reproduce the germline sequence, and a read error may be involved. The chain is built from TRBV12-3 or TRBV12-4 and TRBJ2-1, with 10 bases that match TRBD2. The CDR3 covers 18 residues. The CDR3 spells CAISRAAGGPVPYNEQFF. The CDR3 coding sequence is TGTGCCATCAGTAGGGCAGCGGGAGGGCCAGTTCCCTACAATGAGCAGTTCTTC.

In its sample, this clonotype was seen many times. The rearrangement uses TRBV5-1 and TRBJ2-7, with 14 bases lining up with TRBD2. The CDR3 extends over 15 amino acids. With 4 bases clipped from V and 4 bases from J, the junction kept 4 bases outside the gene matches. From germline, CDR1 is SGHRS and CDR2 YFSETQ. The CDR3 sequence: CASSAGLAGGYEQYF. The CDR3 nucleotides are TGCGCCAGCAGCGCCGGACTAGCGGGAGGTTACGAGCAGTACTTC.

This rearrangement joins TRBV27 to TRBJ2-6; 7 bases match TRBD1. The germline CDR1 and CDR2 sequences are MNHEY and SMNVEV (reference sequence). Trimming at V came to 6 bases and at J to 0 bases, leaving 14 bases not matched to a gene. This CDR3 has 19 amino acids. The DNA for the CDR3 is TGTGCCAGCAGCCTCCCGGGACAGACGCGGAGCTCTGGGGCCAACGTCCTGACTTTC. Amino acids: CASSLPGQTRSSGANVLTF.

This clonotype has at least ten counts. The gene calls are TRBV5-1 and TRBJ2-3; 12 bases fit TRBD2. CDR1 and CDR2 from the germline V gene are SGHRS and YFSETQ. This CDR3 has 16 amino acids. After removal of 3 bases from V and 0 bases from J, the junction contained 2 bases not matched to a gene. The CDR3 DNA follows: TGCGCCAGCAGCTCGACTAGCGGGAGTAGCACAGATACGCAGTATTTT. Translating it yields CASSSTSGSSTDTQYF.

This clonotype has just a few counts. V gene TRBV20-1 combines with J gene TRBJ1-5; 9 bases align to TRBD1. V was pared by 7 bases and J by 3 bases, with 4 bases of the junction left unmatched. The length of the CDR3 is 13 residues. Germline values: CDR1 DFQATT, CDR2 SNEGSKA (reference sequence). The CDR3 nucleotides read TGCAGTGGTAGGACAGGGGCCAATCAGCCCCAGCATTTT. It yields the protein CSGRTGANQPQHF.

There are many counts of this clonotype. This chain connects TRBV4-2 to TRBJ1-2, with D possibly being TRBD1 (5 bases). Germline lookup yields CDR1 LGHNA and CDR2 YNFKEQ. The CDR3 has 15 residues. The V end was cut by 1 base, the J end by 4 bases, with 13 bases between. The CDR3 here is CASSQGDDSGYGYTF. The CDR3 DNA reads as TGTGCCAGCAGCCAAGGTGACGACAGTGGCTATGGCTACACCTTC.

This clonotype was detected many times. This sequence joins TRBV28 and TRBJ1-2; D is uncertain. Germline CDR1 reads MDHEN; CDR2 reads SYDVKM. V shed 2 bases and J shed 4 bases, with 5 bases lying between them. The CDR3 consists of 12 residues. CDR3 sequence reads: CASSLQAYGYTF. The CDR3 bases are TGTGCCAGCAGTTTACAAGCCTATGGCTACACCTTC.

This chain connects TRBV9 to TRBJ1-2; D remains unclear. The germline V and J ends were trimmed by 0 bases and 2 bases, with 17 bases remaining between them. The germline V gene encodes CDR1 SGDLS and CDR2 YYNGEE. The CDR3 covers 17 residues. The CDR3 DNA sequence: TGTGCCAGCAGCGTAGGGCAGCCCTTGCTACTCAACTATGGCTACACCTTC. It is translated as CASSVGQPLLLNYGYTF.

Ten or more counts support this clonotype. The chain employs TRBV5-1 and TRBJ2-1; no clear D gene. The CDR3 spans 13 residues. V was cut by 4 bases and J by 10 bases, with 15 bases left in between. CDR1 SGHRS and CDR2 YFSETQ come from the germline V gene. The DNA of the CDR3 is TGCGCCAGCAGCCCTATGTACGGCGGCGAGCAGTTCTTC. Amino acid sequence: CASSPMYGGEQFF.

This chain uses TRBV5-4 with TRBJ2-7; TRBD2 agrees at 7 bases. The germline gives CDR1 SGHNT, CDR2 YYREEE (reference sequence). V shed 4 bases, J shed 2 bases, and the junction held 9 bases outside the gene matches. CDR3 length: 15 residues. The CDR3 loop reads CASSPGGREPYEQYF. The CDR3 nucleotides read TGTGCCAGCAGCCCCGGAGGGCGGGAGCCCTACGAGCAGTACTTC.

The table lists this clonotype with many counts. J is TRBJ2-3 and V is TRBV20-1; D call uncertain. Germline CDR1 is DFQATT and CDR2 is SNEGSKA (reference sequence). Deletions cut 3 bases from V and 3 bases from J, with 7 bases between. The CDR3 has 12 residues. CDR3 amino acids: CSASPPTDTQYF. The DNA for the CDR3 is TGCAGTGCTAGCCCCCCAACAGATACGCAGTATTTT.

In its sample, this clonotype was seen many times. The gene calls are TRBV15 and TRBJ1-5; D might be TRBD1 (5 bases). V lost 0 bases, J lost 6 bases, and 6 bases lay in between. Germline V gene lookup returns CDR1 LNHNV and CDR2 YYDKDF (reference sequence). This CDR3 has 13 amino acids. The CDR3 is CATSRDGGQPQHF. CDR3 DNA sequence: TGTGCCACCAGCAGAGATGGGGGTCAGCCCCAGCATTTT.

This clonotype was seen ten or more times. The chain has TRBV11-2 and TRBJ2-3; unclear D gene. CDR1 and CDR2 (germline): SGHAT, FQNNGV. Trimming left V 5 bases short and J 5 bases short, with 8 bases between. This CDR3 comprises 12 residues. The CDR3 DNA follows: TGTGCCAGCAGCCGCGCGAGAGATACGCAGTATTTT. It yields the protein CASSRARDTQYF. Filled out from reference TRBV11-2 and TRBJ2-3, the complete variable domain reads EAGVAQSPRYKIIEKRQSVAFWCNPISGHATLYWYQQILGQGPKLLIQFQNNGVVDDSQLPKDRFSAERLKGVDSTLKIQPAKLEDSAVYLCASSRARDTQYFGPGTRLTVL.